This T cell receptor (beta chain) was recovered during a study of monozygotic twins with inflammatory bowel disease. This CDR3 is built from 17 residues. CDR1 KGHSH and CDR2 LQKENI come from the germline V gene. TCRdb reprocessed the 5' RACE reads and keeps a single row for each CDR3 protein, giving no DNA. The sample includes approximately 400,000 distinct CDR3 sequences. The chain uses TRBV18 and TRBJ1-2; TCRdb outputs TRBD1, but without DNA this stays unchecked. This receptor was taken from a human donor with ulcerative colitis or Crohn's disease, or a healthy co-twin of an affected twin (not recorded which). Sequencing used blood. The CDR3 loop reads CASSPQQGAGANYGYTF.